This TCR beta chain is drawn from a study of T cells in Graves' hyperthyroidism and ophthalmopathy (dated by TCRdb to 2018 to 2020). General notes on the study: Peripheral blood was collected at initial diagnosis, before any treatment. To identify TCR V-J signatures that set the groups apart, the researchers used a discovery cohort of about a hundred patients, made up of about 44 with Graves' ophthalmopathy and some 58 with stable Graves' hyperthyroidism. An independent validation cohort of under 20 hyperthyroidism patients and approximately 17 patients who later progressed to ophthalmopathy tested prospective prediction of ophthalmopathy. The 100 or so discovery patients were divided at random into training and test sets in a 7:3 ratio. In addition, the study compared T-cell repertoires in thyroid tissue and in blood from roughly six Graves' hyperthyroidism patients. After blood sampling, hyperthyroidism patients were treated with methimazole at a starting dose of 30 mg daily, and ophthalmopathy patients were treated with high-dose intravenous methylprednisolone. TCR Vbeta CDR3 sequencing of roughly 140 peripheral blood samples (roughly 41 ophthalmopathy, some 75 hyperthyroidism and roughly 17 progressor patients) is reported in the paper.

In the ophthalmopathy patients, disease was moderately to severely active, with a Clinical Activity Score of 3 or more, a NOSPECS grade of 4 or more, and a duration of less than 3 months. Any patient with an uncontrolled infection, another autoimmune disease, pregnancy or lactation was excluded. Diagnoses relied on clinical symptoms, serum thyroxine and TRAb, thyroid ultrasound and orbital computed tomography. PBMCs were separated from roughly 10 ml of fresh peripheral blood using Ficoll-Paque density gradient centrifugation. Trizol reagent was used to extract total RNA, and RNA quality was then checked on an Agilent 2100 Bioanalyzer. The TCR beta CDR3 regions were amplified from the RNA transcripts. The first round of RT-PCR for the TCR CDR3 was performed with the HTBI primer set and the Qiagen OneStep RT-PCR kit. A second multiplex PCR round built the libraries, followed by size selection and purification. Sequencing of the libraries was done on an Illumina HiSeq2000 using paired-end 100 bp reads. Regarding the original processing steps: SOAPnuke was used to process the raw data, throwing out any read that contained adapters or uncalled bases, had a mean Phred below 15, or lacked an exact constant-primer or identifier match. COPE v1.2.5 was used to merge the high-quality paired reads, and each unique nucleotide sequence was defined as a clonotype. MiTCR v1.1 was used to align clonotypes to the IMGT TRBV, TRBD and TRBJ reference segments. The analysis included only V-J combinations with a frequency above 0.0001, which together covered more than 99% of the repertoires. The TCS score was defined as F50 (clonal expansion) divided by E x V (chaos), with BLOSUM62-based TCRdist calculated between CDR3 peptides within each V-J. Welch's t-statistics and random forest reduced 450 to 600 V-J features to 13, which were used in a naive Bayes classifier (R e1071). TCRdb's own reprocessing of the public reads used fastp at Q25 and MiXCR and kept productive beta chains. Identical CDR3 proteins give one entry, which carries the most common genes and DNA. What appears here as the V and J calls and clone size reflects TCRdb's work, not the paper's. Recorded for this sample are roughly 520,000 distinct CDR3 sequences; roughly 24% of them occurred a single time. The ten largest clonotypes hold about 11% of the sample.

The study at large found these results: In validation, the model predicted progression to ophthalmopathy a median of around 6.5 months before onset, with about 70% sensitivity and 72.22% specificity. Sample size was not statistically predetermined, and investigators were not blinded to group allocation. A model built on a 13 V-J signature distinguished ophthalmopathy from stable hyperthyroidism, reaching about 89% sensitivity and around 82% specificity in cross-validation and 80%/75% in testing. Most expanded thyroid clonotypes (frequency above 0.001) were also detected in blood, suggesting blood repertoires may reflect thyroid immune responses.

Points on this clonotype: Its antigen remains undetermined. No much larger clonotype is one base removed from it; base qualities were not supplied.

The germline V gene yields MRHNA for CDR1 and SNTAGT for CDR2. Relative to germline, V is 0 bases shorter and J is 8 bases shorter, with 10 bases between their ends. From the cysteine through the phenylalanine, the CDR3 covers 13 amino acids. Only the CDR3 portion is preserved as DNA: 39 bases, with reading frame beginning at the first base. The sample consisted of blood. The sequence joins TRBV6-4 to TRBJ1-2; the D gene is perhaps TRBD1, from 5 matching bases. The clonotype comes from a woman in her 30s with Graves' ophthalmopathy. The CDR3 here reads CASSDSKTGGYTF. At the DNA level, the sequence is TGTGCCAGCAGTGACTCGAAAACAGGAGGCTACACCTTC.